The 26 T cell receptor beta chains presented below share a single source sample, sequenced in a study of blood T cell repertoires in COVID-19 (TCRdb year 2020). The protocol used for the library was the immunoSEQ multiplex PCR assay. Drawn from immuneACCESS, this table holds only the in-frame rearrangements with V and J called that TCRdb kept. Clones are partly lost; checked studies trace under half to an unresolved V gene and leave the rest unexplained. The sample records around 77,000 clones, 65% to 90% of which are singletons. The leading ten clones occupy approximately 7% of the sample. The sample consisted of peripheral blood. The receptors derive from a man aged 25-45 years with COVID-19, enrolled during active disease.

J is TRBJ1-5 and V is TRBV15, with a possible D match to TRBD1 (5 bases). The CDR3 extends over 15 amino acids. The V end was cut by 2 bases, the J end by 2 bases, with 10 bases between. Germline lookup yields CDR1 LNHNV and CDR2 YYDKDF (reference sequence). The CDR3 region is CATSRSRAGNQPQHF. Written as DNA, the CDR3 is TGTGCCACCAGCAGAAGCAGGGCGGGCAATCAGCCCCAGCATTTT. The full variable domain, completed using reference TRBV15 and TRBJ1-5, is DAMVIQNPRYQVTQFGKPVTLSCSQTLNHNVMYWYQQKSSQAPKLLFHYYDKDFNNEADTPDNFQSRRPNTSFCFLDIRSPGLGDTAMYLCATSRSRAGNQPQHFGDGTRLSIL.

The rearrangement links TRBV4-3 to TRBJ1-2; D remains ambiguous. This CDR3 is 15 amino acids long. V dropped 0 bases and J dropped 0 bases, with 8 bases sitting between them. Germline assignment: CDR1 LGHNA and CDR2 YSLEER. The CDR3 is CASSQDAGANYGYTF. CDR3 sequence (DNA): TGCGCCAGCAGCCAAGACGCCGGGGCTAACTATGGCTACACCTTC.

The chain joins TRBV5-1 to TRBJ2-7; 16 bases align to TRBD2. The CDR3 has 15 residues. Germline-derived CDR1 and CDR2 are SGHRS and YFSETQ. Germline trimming cut 4 bases from V and 6 bases from J; bases unmatched to any gene: 4. CDR3 loop: CASSQGLAGGTEQYF. The DNA for the CDR3 is TGCGCCAGCAGCCAGGGACTAGCGGGAGGGACCGAGCAGTACTTC.

This chain links TRBV28 with TRBJ2-7, with D perhaps matching TRBD1 (6 bases). Per germline, CDR1 MDHEN and CDR2 SYDVKM. Trimming took 7 bases from V and 2 from J, leaving 12 bases between them. The CDR3 is 13 residues long. The CDR3, as DNA: TGTGCCAGCACGGACAGCCGCGCCTACGAGCAGTACTTC. Protein product: CASTDSRAYEQYF.

In this sample, this clone turned up a few times. This chain joins TRBV27 and TRBJ2-7; D is unresolved. Trimming took 2 bases from V and 4 from J, leaving 9 bases between them. The V gene's germline CDR1 is MNHEY and CDR2 SMNVEV (reference sequence). The CDR3 contains 13 residues. The CDR3: CASSLKLLYEQYF. The CDR3 coding sequence is TGTGCCAGCAGTTTAAAGCTGCTATACGAGCAGTACTTC.

The V and J genes are TRBV3-1 (or the pseudogene TRBV3-2) and TRBJ1-1; TRBD1 matches 9 bases. Germline CDR1 reads LGHDT; CDR2 reads YNNKEL (reference sequence). The CDR3 length is 11 residues. V lost 6 bases, J lost 12 bases, and 5 bases stayed unmatched. CDR3 loop: CASSTGQGTFF. Written as DNA, the CDR3 is TGTGCCAGCAGTACGGGACAGGGAACTTTCTTT.

The chain combines TRBV6-5 with TRBJ1-6; D is unclear. CDR3 length: 15 residues. Germline V lookup: CDR1 MNHEY, CDR2 SVGAGI. The V end was cut by 6 bases, the J end by 7 bases, with 16 bases between. CDR3 residues: CASRTGFQDNSPLHF. CDR3 coding DNA: TGTGCCAGCAGAACGGGGTTCCAAGACAATTCACCCCTCCACTTT.

The chain joins TRBV28 to TRBJ2-2, with 9 bases aligning to TRBD2. CDR1 is MDHEN, CDR2 SYDVKM, per germline. After removal of 7 bases from V and 7 bases from J, the junction contained 13 bases not matched to a gene. This CDR3 is 16 amino acids long. Written as DNA, the CDR3 is TGTGCCAGCAATTACCTGGCGGGAGGGCCCAACGGGGAGCTGTTTTTT. It yields the protein CASNYLAGGPNGELFF.

This clone appeared a single time. J is TRBJ2-7 and V is TRBV7-9; D is perhaps TRBD1 (5 bases). The length of the CDR3 is 19 residues. V shed 2 bases and J shed 3 bases, with 26 bases lying between them. Germline CDR1 is SEHNR and CDR2 is FQNEAQ (reference sequence). CDR3 sequence: CASSLMVLQVTRGGYEQYF. The CDR3 DNA reads as TGTGCCAGCAGCTTAATGGTTCTCCAGGTTACAAGGGGCGGCTACGAGCAGTACTTC.

The chain combines TRBV2 with TRBJ2-1; unclear D gene. Per the germline V gene, CDR1 is SNHLY and CDR2 is FYNNEI. The V and J ends lost 3 bases and 6 bases respectively, with 9 bases between them. The CDR3 sequence is 13 residues long. The CDR3 reads CASSDVAINEQFF. The CDR3 DNA reads TGTGCCAGCAGTGATGTAGCCATCAATGAGCAGTTCTTC.

The chain is built from TRBV5-1 and TRBJ1-2, with no clear D. Trimming took 0 bases from V and 5 from J, leaving 14 bases between them. The V gene's germline CDR1 is SGHRS and CDR2 YFSETQ. The CDR3 consists of 15 residues. CDR3 bases: TGCGCCAGCAGCTTGGACGGTAGTCTTTTATATGGCTACACCTTC. Translation gives CASSLDGSLLYGYTF.

The chain has TRBV9 and TRBJ1-4; perhaps TRBD1 as D (6 bases). The V gene lost 4 bases and the J gene lost 0 bases, with 10 bases spanning the gap. CDR1 and CDR2 (germline): SGDLS, YYNGEE. This CDR3 spans 15 amino acids. The CDR3 loop reads CASSPRTATNEKLFF. The CDR3 DNA reads TGTGCCAGCAGCCCCAGGACAGCAACTAATGAAAAACTGTTTTTT.

The chain has TRBV5-8 and TRBJ2-7; 9 bases are shared with TRBD1. V trimming: 7 bases; J trimming: 0 bases; junction bases outside the gene matches: 8. CDR1 is SGHTS, CDR2 YDEGEE, per germline. This CDR3 is built from 15 residues. Written as DNA, the CDR3 is TGTGCCAGCCACTCGGGACAGGGTTACTCCTACGAGCAGTACTTC. This gives the protein CASHSGQGYSYEQYF.

The rearrangement links TRBV4-1 to TRBJ2-3; 7 nucleotides agree with TRBD1. V lost 9 bases and J lost 2; bases outside the gene matches: 5. Per the germline V gene, CDR1 is MGHRA and CDR2 is YSYEKL. This CDR3 has 13 amino acids. CDR3 in DNA: TGCGCCAGTGTAGGGGGCTTCACAGATACGCAGTATTTT. It is translated as CASVGGFTDTQYF.

The chain's CDR3 is CASTGRGGVVWGTQYF. CDR3 coding DNA: TGTGCCAGCACCGGACGTGGGGGGGTGGTTTGGGGTACGCAGTATTTT. V is TRBV9 and J is TRBJ2-3, with 7 bases fitting TRBD2. Per germline, CDR1 SGDLS and CDR2 YYNGEE. The V gene end was trimmed by 6 bases and the J gene end by 8 bases; junction bases not matched to a gene: 18. The CDR3 totals 16 residues.

The V and J genes are TRBV7-9 and TRBJ2-3; tentative D call: TRBD1 (6 bases). V was cut by 5 bases and J by 2 bases, with 14 bases left in between. The CDR3 covers 15 residues. Germline-derived CDR1 and CDR2 are SEHNR and FQNEAQ (reference sequence). The CDR3 DNA reads TGTGCCAGCAGCCCAAGGGGGAAGACCACAGATACGCAGTATTTT. This encodes CASSPRGKTTDTQYF.

V is TRBV2 and J is TRBJ2-7; 8 bases are a match to TRBD1. V lost 5 bases and J lost 5; bases outside the gene matches: 5. The length of the CDR3 is 13 residues. From germline, CDR1 is SNHLY and CDR2 FYNNEI. CDR3 loop: CASSTTGGNEQYF. The CDR3 DNA reads as TGTGCCAGCAGTACTACAGGGGGGAACGAGCAGTACTTC. Drawing the rest from reference TRBV2 and TRBJ2-7, the complete variable domain is EPEVTQTPSHQVTQMGQEVILRCVPISNHLYFYWYRQILGQKVEFLVSFYNNEISEKSEIFDDQFSVERPDGSNFTLKIRSTKLEDSAMYFCASSTTGGNEQYFGPGTRLTVT.

J is TRBJ2-7 and V is TRBV5-1; the D gene is possibly TRBD1 (5 bases). Germline CDR1 is SGHRS and CDR2 is YFSETQ. The CDR3 is 14 amino acids. V was trimmed by 1 base and J by 2 bases, leaving 10 bases between them. For the CDR3, the DNA is TGCGCCAGCAGCTTGTTTGGGGCTGCCTACGAGCAGTACTTC. Translated: CASSLFGAAYEQYF.

This clone was detected a few times. The chain is built from TRBV30 and TRBJ1-1; 8 bases align to TRBD1. The CDR3 has 11 amino acids. The V gene's germline CDR1 is GTSNPN and CDR2 SVGIG (reference sequence). V trimming: 0 bases; J trimming: 13 bases; junction bases outside the gene matches: 4. The CDR3 DNA follows: TGTGCCTGGAGTGTCCACGGACAGGGTTTCTTT. Amino acid sequence: CAWSVHGQGFF.

This chain links TRBV27 with TRBJ2-1, with 11 bases lining up with TRBD1. The germline CDR1 and CDR2 sequences are MNHEY and SMNVEV (reference sequence). Trimming removed 8 bases from V and 5 bases from J; junction bases left unmatched: 5. This CDR3 has 14 residues. The DNA for the CDR3 is TGTGCCAGCGGGGGACAGGGGGTAAACAATGAGCAGTTCTTC. Translated: CASGGQGVNNEQFF.

The chain joins TRBV6-6 to TRBJ1-2, with D possibly being TRBD1 (6 bases). In germline, CDR1 is MNHNY, CDR2 SVGAGI (reference sequence). The CDR3 has 15 residues. The V gene lost 0 bases and the J gene lost 0 bases, with 8 bases spanning the gap. CDR3 sequence: CASSYSRGANYGYTF. CDR3 coding DNA: TGTGCCAGCAGTTACTCCAGGGGTGCTAACTATGGCTACACCTTC.

This chain joins TRBV19 and TRBJ2-1; 11 bases match TRBD2. Germline lookup yields CDR1 LNHDA and CDR2 SQIVND (reference sequence). With V trimmed by 6 bases and J by 9 bases, 13 bases remained unmatched. This CDR3 spans 16 amino acids. Written as DNA, the CDR3 is TGTGCCAGTAGCTCTACCGGGACTAGCGGTTACGGTGAGCAGTTCTTC. Amino acid sequence: CASSSTGTSGYGEQFF.

This sequence joins TRBV7-9 and TRBJ2-2; TRBD1 agrees at 7 bases. CDR1 is SEHNR, CDR2 FQNEAQ, per germline (reference sequence). The length of the CDR3 is 17 residues. V was clipped by 5 bases and J by 1 base; unmatched bases: 10. The CDR3 sequence is CASSHGDSGGNTGELFF. CDR3 sequence (DNA): TGTGCCAGCAGCCACGGTGATTCAGGGGGGAACACCGGGGAGCTGTTTTTT.

A single count supports this clone. This rearrangement joins TRBV15 to TRBJ2-7; 7 bases match TRBD1. The CDR3 runs 15 residues. J lost 9 bases, V lost 3 bases, and 14 bases had no gene match. Germline V gives CDR1 LNHNV, CDR2 YYDKDF (reference sequence). The CDR3 DNA reads TGTGCCACCAGCAGTGCCCAGGGACAGCAGGAAGGGCAGTACTTC. Its translation: CATSSAQGQQEGQYF.

This clone was found once. This chain connects TRBV6-1 to TRBJ2-3, with TRBD1 matching over 8 bases. CDR3 length equals 16 residues. Germline-derived CDR1 and CDR2 are MNHNS and SASEGT. With V trimmed by 1 base and J by 1 base, 4 bases remained unmatched. The CDR3, as DNA: TGTGCCAGCAGTGAAGGGGACAGGCGTCGCACAGATACGCAGTATTTT. Its translation: CASSEGDRRRTDTQYF.

This clone has a single count. The rearrangement links TRBV27 to TRBJ2-3; D not certain. V gave up 2 bases and J gave up 6 bases, with 6 bases separating them. This CDR3 is 12 amino acids long. The germline V gene has CDR1 MNHEY and CDR2 SMNVEV (reference sequence). The CDR3 reads CASSLRVDTQYF. DNA for the CDR3: TGTGCCAGCAGTTTACGTGTGGATACGCAGTATTTT.